These T cell receptor beta chains were read from a single sample in a study of cytomegalovirus exposure and HLA in healthy donors. Assay used: immunoSEQ multiplex PCR; TCRdb lists only in-frame clones, some missing. The sample has about 85,000 clones; about 72% are singletons. The material sequenced was PBMCs. Receptors were obtained from a man aged 25-40 years in good health and CMV-seronegative. The CDR3 runs from the conserved cysteine through the conserved F or W. D genes are given only for firm matches. Where a row states a size, it is once, few, many or the class of an expanded clone; other rows omit it.

d_call	clone_size	j_call	v_call	cdr3_aa	cdr3_nt
.	.	TRBJ2-1	TRBV7-9	CASSLEVSGEQFF	TGTGCCAGCAGCTTAGAGGTTTCAGGTGAGCAGTTCTTC
.	.	TRBJ2-7	TRBV7-6	CASSPSGLYEQYF	TGTGCCAGCAGCCCCTCGGGACTCTACGAGCAGTACTTC
.	.	TRBJ1-1	TRBV30	CAWGSGPSEAFF	TGTGCCTGGGGGTCAGGCCCAAGTGAAGCTTTCTTT
TRBD1	.	TRBJ2-3	TRBV10-3	CAISVGPGTATQYF	TGTGCCATCAGTGTCGGCCCGGGGACAGCTACGCAGTATTTT
TRBD2	.	TRBJ2-1	TRBV6-6	CASSEGGGSYNEQFF	TGTGCCAGCAGTGAGGGCGGGGGCTCCTACAATGAGCAGTTCTTC
TRBD1	.	TRBJ1-1	TRBV19	CASSGDREVIAEAFF	TGTGCCAGTAGTGGGGACAGGGAGGTTATCGCTGAAGCTTTCTTT
TRBD1	.	TRBJ1-2	TRBV5-6	CASARRDRYYGYTF	TGTGCCAGCGCACGCCGGGACAGGTACTATGGCTACACCTTC
TRBD2	few	TRBJ2-5	TRBV5-1	CASSVPSGGEETQYF	TGCGCCAGCAGCGTTCCTAGCGGGGGGGAAGAGACCCAGTACTTC
.	.	TRBJ2-7	TRBV11-1	CASSGEGWTSYEQYF	TGTGCCAGCAGTGGTGAGGGCTGGACCTCCTACGAGCAGTACTTC
TRBD1	.	TRBJ1-2	TRBV6-5	CASSSDRTSNYGYTF	TGTGCCAGCAGTTCGGACAGGACGTCTAACTATGGCTACACCTTC
.	.	TRBJ2-3	TRBV5-1	CASSFLGFTDTQYF	TGCGCCAGCAGTTTCCTCGGGTTCACAGATACGCAGTATTTT
TRBD1	.	TRBJ1-2	TRBV27	CASSWTGGYGYTF	TGTGCCAGCAGTTGGACAGGGGGGTATGGCTACACCTTC
.	few	TRBJ2-2	TRBV7-8	CASSLVRQTGELFF	TGTGCCAGCAGCTTAGTGCGGCAGACCGGGGAGCTGTTTTTT
.	few	TRBJ1-5	TRBV27	CASSGVAAGNQPQHF	TGTGCCAGCAGCGGGGTCGCGGCCGGCAATCAGCCCCAGCATTTT
TRBD1	once	TRBJ1-2	TRBV28	CASSLGGTGNYGYTF	TGTGCCAGCAGTTTAGGGGGGACAGGAAACTATGGCTACACCTTC
TRBD1	.	TRBJ2-2	TRBV27	CASSPPGTGVTGELFF	TGTGCCAGCAGCCCACCCGGGACAGGGGTCACCGGGGAGCTGTTTTTT